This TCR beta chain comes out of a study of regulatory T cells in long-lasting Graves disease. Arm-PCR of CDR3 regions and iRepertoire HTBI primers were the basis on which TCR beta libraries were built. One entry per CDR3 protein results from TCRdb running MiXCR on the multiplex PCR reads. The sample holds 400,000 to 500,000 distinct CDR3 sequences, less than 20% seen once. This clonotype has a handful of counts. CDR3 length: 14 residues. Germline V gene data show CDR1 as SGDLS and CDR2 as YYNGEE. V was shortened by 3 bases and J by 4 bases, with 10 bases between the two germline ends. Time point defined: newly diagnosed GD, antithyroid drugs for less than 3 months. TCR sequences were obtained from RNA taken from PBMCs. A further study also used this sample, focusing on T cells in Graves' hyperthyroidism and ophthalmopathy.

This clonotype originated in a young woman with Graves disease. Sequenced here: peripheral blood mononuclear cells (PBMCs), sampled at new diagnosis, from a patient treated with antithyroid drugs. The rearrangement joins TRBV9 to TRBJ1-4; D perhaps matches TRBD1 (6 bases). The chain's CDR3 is CASSAGDLNEKLFF. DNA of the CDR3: TGTGCCAGCAGCGCAGGGGACCTTAATGAAAAACTGTTTTTT. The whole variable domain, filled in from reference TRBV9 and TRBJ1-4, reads DSGVTQTPKHLITATGQRVTLRCSPRSGDLSVYWYQQSLDQGLQFLIQYYNGEERAKGNILERFSAQQFPDLHSELNLSSLELGDSALYFCASSAGDLNEKLFFGSGTQLSVL.